Listed below are T cell receptor beta chains from one sample, sequenced in a study of T cells in Graves' hyperthyroidism and ophthalmopathy. TCRdb reanalysed the multiplex PCR reads using MiXCR and keeps one entry per CDR3 protein. Among 450,000 to 500,000 distinct CDR3 sequences listed, 22% were seen once. What was sequenced was blood. These receptor sequences come from a woman in her sixties or seventies with Graves' ophthalmopathy. The CDR3 runs from the conserved cysteine through the conserved F or W. Fields, in order: V gene, D gene, clone size, J gene, CDR3 protein, CDR3 DNA. D genes are given only for firm matches. Clone size, where shown, is once, few, many, or a class for clones that have expanded.

TRBV7-9,-,-,TRBJ1-2,CASSLVAGASFYGYTF,TGTGCCAGCAGTTTGGTGGCGGGGGCAAGTTTCTATGGCTACACCTTC
TRBV11-3,-,many,TRBJ2-1,CASSLGPRNEQFF,TGTGCCAGCAGCTTAGGCCCTAGAAATGAGCAGTTCTTC
TRBV19,-,few,TRBJ1-5,CASSPGVRQPQHF,TGTGCCAGTAGTCCGGGGGTTCGACAGCCCCAGCATTTT
TRBV6-5,-,few,TRBJ2-1,CASSYGTAPYNEQFF,TGTGCCAGCAGTTATGGAACAGCTCCCTACAATGAGCAGTTCTTC
TRBV20-1,-,many,TRBJ2-3,CSASLGSTDTQYF,TGCAGTGCTAGTTTAGGAAGCACAGATACGCAGTATTTT
TRBV6-4,-,few,TRBJ1-1,CASSLGPEDTEAFF,TGTGCCAGCAGCCTAGGGCCCGAGGACACTGAAGCTTTCTTT
TRBV7-3,-,-,TRBJ2-1,CASSPGPGRNEQFF,TGTGCCAGCAGCCCAGGACCCGGTCGGAATGAGCAGTTCTTC
TRBV9,TRBD1,-,TRBJ2-7,CASSVSPGGPYEQYF,TGTGCCAGCAGCGTATCCCCAGGGGGCCCCTACGAGCAGTACTTC
TRBV7-2,-,many,TRBJ2-3,CASSPDHISDTQYF,TGTGCCAGCAGCCCCGACCACATATCAGATACGCAGTATTTT
TRBV28,TRBD2,-,TRBJ2-1,CASSLGLAGGQGNEQFF,TGTGCCAGCTCACTGGGACTAGCGGGAGGCCAGGGGAATGAGCAGTTCTTC
TRBV7-3,TRBD1,once,TRBJ1-1,CASSLASLRQGANTEAFF,TGTGCCAGCAGCTTAGCGAGCCTTAGACAGGGGGCGAACACTGAAGCTTTCTTT
TRBV7-9,TRBD2,-,TRBJ2-2,CASREGLAGPNTGELFF,TGTGCCAGCAGGGAGGGGCTAGCGGGACCGAACACCGGGGAGCTGTTTTTT
TRBV12-3/TRBV12-4,-,many,TRBJ1-4,CASSLGMAQEKLFF,TGTGCCAGCAGTTTAGGAATGGCGCAGGAAAAACTGTTTTTT
TRBV6-5,-,-,TRBJ1-1,CASSWGRGVTEAFF,TGTGCCAGCAGTTGGGGGCGGGGGGTGACTGAAGCTTTCTTT
TRBV20-1,TRBD2,-,TRBJ2-3,CSPRLAGPSDTQYF,TGCAGTCCCCGACTAGCGGGTCCCTCAGATACGCAGTATTTT
TRBV20-1,-,-,TRBJ2-7,CSASAPGAEQYF,TGCAGTGCTAGTGCTCCCGGGGCCGAGCAGTACTTC
TRBV30,-,few,TRBJ2-7,CAWSLLGHEQYF,TGTGCCTGGAGCCTACTAGGTCACGAGCAGTACTTC
TRBV20-1,TRBD1,few,TRBJ1-1,CSARAGQVNTEAFF,TGCAGTGCTAGAGCCGGACAGGTAAACACTGAAGCTTTCTTT
TRBV5-1,TRBD2,few,TRBJ2-2,CASSPAGEWHTGELFF,TGCGCCAGCAGCCCGGCGGGGGAATGGCACACCGGGGAGCTGTTTTTT
TRBV12-3/TRBV12-4,-,many,TRBJ1-2,CASSDRDKINYGYTF,TGTGCCAGCAGTGATCGGGACAAGATTAACTATGGCTACACCTTC